Given below is one TCR beta chain in context. Repertoires were generated with immunoSEQ multiplex PCR, while TCRdb's copy carries only in-frame clones and drops some. The data show about 76,000 clones, less than 85% seen once. The sample is drawn from a study of T cell clones after liver transplantation. Study-wide context: Post-transplant blood was tracked for graft-donor-reactive T cell clones identified in a pre-transplant mixed lymphocyte reaction. Patients counted as tolerant after at least one year off all immunosuppression, enzymes not exceeding twice normal.

The CDR3 has 16 amino acids. Per germline, CDR1 PRHDT and CDR2 FYEKMQ (reference sequence). V was pared by 10 bases and J by 4 bases, with 14 bases of the junction left unmatched. This receptor was identified in a human patient who received a liver transplant. Among the T cells, some may be from the graft donor. This rearrangement joins TRBV13 to TRBJ2-1, with 9 positions matching TRBD2. The source was CD4+ T cells from blood, collected at the 22-month timepoint. CDR3 in amino acids: CATQHRAGGDYNEQFF. The CDR3 bases are TGTGCCACCCAACACCGAGCGGGGGGCGATTACAATGAGCAGTTCTTC.